The rows below give T cell receptor beta chains drawn from one sample of a study of long-term antiretroviral therapy in people with HIV. Libraries were prepared by immunoSEQ multiplex PCR; TCRdb keeps only in-frame clonotypes and omits some of them. The sample consists of 30,000 to 40,000 clones, over 75% of them appearing once. This material consisted of unsorted PBMCs, taken roughly 3.3 years after starting antiretroviral therapy. The receptors here all came from a young man with HIV. CDR3s include the opening cysteine and the closing phenylalanine or tryptophan. A D gene is named only where the DNA matches it firmly. Rows give clone size only sometimes, using once, few, many, or a class for an expanded clone.

.	TRBV19	TRBJ1-1	.	CASSKNTGKHTEAFF	TGTGCCAGTAGTAAAAATACAGGAAAACACACTGAAGCTTTCTTT
.	TRBV5-1	TRBJ2-1	.	CASSPQASSYNEQFF	TGCGCCAGCAGCCCCCAGGCGAGCTCCTACAATGAGCAGTTCTTC
.	TRBV5-1	TRBJ1-2	.	CASSLGTAVLDYGYTF	TGCGCCAGCAGCTTGGGGACAGCAGTTCTCGACTATGGCTACACCTTC
.	TRBV4-1	TRBJ2-7	TRBD2	CASSQGLAGTYEQYF	TGCGCCAGCAGCCAAGGCCTAGCGGGAACGTACGAGCAGTACTTC
once	TRBV7-9	TRBJ1-2	TRBD1	CASSLGKGAGFGYTF	TGTGCCAGCAGCTTAGGAAAGGGGGCAGGCTTTGGCTACACCTTC
.	TRBV5-1	TRBJ1-2	.	CASSLDLGWHGYTF	TGCGCCAGCAGCTTGGATTTAGGCTGGCACGGCTACACCTTC
.	TRBV9	TRBJ2-5	.	CASSVRGAGGWETQYF	TGTGCCAGCAGCGTGAGGGGGGCAGGGGGTTGGGAGACCCAGTACTTC
.	TRBV7-9	TRBJ1-1	.	CASSLESIVF	TGTGCCAGCAGCTTAGAATCAATAGTCTTT
.	TRBV5-1	TRBJ2-2	.	CASSFALVNTGELFF	TGCGCCAGCAGCTTTGCCCTCGTGAACACCGGGGAGCTGTTTTTT
.	TRBV9	TRBJ2-3	.	CASSLRQGTDTQYF	TGTGCCAGCAGCCTCCGACAGGGCACAGATACGCAGTATTTT
.	TRBV18	TRBJ2-7	.	CASSTTEAGREQYF	TGTGCCAGCTCAACAACCGAGGCCGGTAGGGAGCAGTACTTC
.	TRBV11-2	TRBJ2-7	.	CASSLGWGNSYEQYF	TGTGCCAGCAGCTTAGGGTGGGGGAACTCCTACGAGCAGTACTTC
.	TRBV27	TRBJ2-4	.	CASSSAVAKNIQYF	TGTGCCAGCAGTTCAGCCGTAGCCAAAAACATTCAGTACTTC
.	TRBV7-2	TRBJ1-1	TRBD1	CASSSKRQGLNTEAFF	TGTGCCAGCAGCTCAAAACGACAGGGCCTGAACACTGAAGCTTTCTTT
.	TRBV6-4	TRBJ2-7	.	CASTGSRQYF	TGTGCCAGCACGGGGAGCAGGCAGTACTTC
few	TRBV27	TRBJ2-7	.	CASSPQTGTPYEQYF	TGTGCCAGCAGCCCCCAGACAGGGACTCCCTACGAGCAGTACTTC
.	TRBV6-5	TRBJ1-5	TRBD1	CASSYSGQGNQPQHF	TGTGCCAGCAGTTACTCGGGACAGGGGAATCAGCCCCAGCATTTT
.	TRBV5-4	TRBJ1-2	.	CASSLLGQPYGYTF	TGTGCCAGCAGCTTATTAGGACAGCCATATGGCTACACCTTC
.	TRBV5-6	TRBJ1-3	.	CASSRPAGGTGNTIYF	TGTGCCAGCAGCCGTCCGGCCGGGGGAACCGGAAACACCATATATTTT
.	TRBV9	TRBJ2-1	.	CASSQDHSYNEQFF	TGTGCCAGCAGCCAAGACCACTCCTACAATGAGCAGTTCTTC
.	TRBV5-1	TRBJ1-2	.	CASSLKGGLKDGYTF	TGCGCCAGCAGTCTCAAGGGGGGGCTAAAGGATGGCTACACCTTC
.	TRBV6-5	TRBJ1-1	.	CASTARRATEAFF	TGTGCCAGCACGGCCCGGCGGGCCACTGAAGCTTTCTTT
.	TRBV15	TRBJ1-5	.	CATSRRARAPNQPQHF	TGTGCCACCAGCCGGCGGGCTCGAGCACCCAATCAGCCCCAGCATTTT
.	TRBV29-1	TRBJ2-7	TRBD1	CSVVKGTGFLEQYF	TGCAGCGTTGTTAAGGGGACAGGGTTTCTCGAGCAGTACTTC
.	TRBV4-3	TRBJ2-7	TRBD2	CASSQETSGYEQYF	TGCGCCAGCAGCCAAGAGACTAGCGGCTACGAGCAGTACTTC
.	TRBV9	TRBJ2-2	TRBD2	CASSVPSGAENTGELFF	TGTGCCAGCAGCGTTCCTAGCGGGGCTGAGAACACCGGGGAGCTGTTTTTT
.	TRBV4-1	TRBJ1-2	TRBD1	CASSLGTELNYGYTF	TGCGCCAGCAGCCTGGGGACAGAACTAAACTATGGCTACACCTTC
.	TRBV28	TRBJ2-1	TRBD2	CASRGTSGRGNNEQFF	TGTGCCAGCAGGGGTACTAGCGGGAGGGGGAACAATGAGCAGTTCTTC
.	TRBV10-2	TRBJ2-5	.	CASSESGPIQETQYF	TGCGCCAGCAGTGAGTCAGGCCCCATCCAAGAGACCCAGTACTTC
.	TRBV27	TRBJ2-4	.	CASRTANQAKNIQYF	TGTGCCAGCAGGACTGCGAACCAGGCCAAAAACATTCAGTACTTC
.	TRBV28	TRBJ2-6	.	CASSFWGSGANVLTF	TGTGCCAGCAGTTTCTGGGGTTCTGGGGCCAACGTCCTGACTTTC
once	TRBV5-4	TRBJ2-1	TRBD2	CASSWVSGRDYNEQFF	TGTGCCAGCAGCTGGGTAAGCGGGAGAGATTACAATGAGCAGTTCTTC
.	TRBV18	TRBJ2-7	.	CASSPNPGQTYEQYF	TGTGCCAGCTCACCTAATCCAGGACAAACCTACGAGCAGTACTTC
.	TRBV29-1	TRBJ2-2	TRBD1	CSVDIGGRTGELFF	TGCAGCGTTGATATAGGGGGCCGAACCGGGGAGCTGTTTTTT
.	TRBV25-1	TRBJ1-4	.	CASKGGEKLFF	TGTGCCAGCAAAGGGGGGGAAAAACTGTTTTTT